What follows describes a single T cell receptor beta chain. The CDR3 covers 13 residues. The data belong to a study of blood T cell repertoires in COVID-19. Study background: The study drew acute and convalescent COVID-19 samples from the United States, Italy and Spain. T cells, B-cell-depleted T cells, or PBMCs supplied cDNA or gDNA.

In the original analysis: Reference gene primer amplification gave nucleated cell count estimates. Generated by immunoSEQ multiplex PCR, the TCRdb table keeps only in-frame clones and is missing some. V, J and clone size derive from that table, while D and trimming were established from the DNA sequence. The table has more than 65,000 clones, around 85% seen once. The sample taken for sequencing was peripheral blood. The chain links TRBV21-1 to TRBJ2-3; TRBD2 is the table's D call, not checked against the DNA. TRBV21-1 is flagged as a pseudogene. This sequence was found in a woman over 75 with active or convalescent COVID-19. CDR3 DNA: TGTGCCAGCAGCTGTCGTCCCTCAGATACGCAGTATTTT. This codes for CASSCRPSDTQYF.